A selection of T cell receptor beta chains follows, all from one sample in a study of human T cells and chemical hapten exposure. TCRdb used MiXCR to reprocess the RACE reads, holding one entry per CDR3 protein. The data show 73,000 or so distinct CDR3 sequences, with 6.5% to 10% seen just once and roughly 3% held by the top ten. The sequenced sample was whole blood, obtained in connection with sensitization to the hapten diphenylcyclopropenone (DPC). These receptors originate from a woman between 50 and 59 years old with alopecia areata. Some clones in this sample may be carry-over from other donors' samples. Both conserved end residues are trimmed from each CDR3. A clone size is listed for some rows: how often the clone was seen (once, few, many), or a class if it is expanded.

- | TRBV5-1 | ASSPGLAGADTQY
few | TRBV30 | AWSVPVSTDTQY
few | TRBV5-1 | ASSFGQNPSTDTQY
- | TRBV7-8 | ASSLGGTSFDEQF
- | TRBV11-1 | ASSLVQGGSSYNEQF
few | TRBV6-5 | ASSPVAGGSRATDTQY
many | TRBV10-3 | AIRMGQSENTIY
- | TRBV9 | ASSVSGSTDTQY
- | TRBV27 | ASSLYGAGGDYEQY
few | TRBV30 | AWRVVNYGYT
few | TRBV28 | ASRRSTDTQY
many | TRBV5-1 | ASSVGEGTFYGYT
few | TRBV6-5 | ASSSPAGLKFGELF
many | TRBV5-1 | ASSSAGTGGTEAF
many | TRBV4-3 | ASSQDLSSGAKNIQY
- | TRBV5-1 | ASSPAGGETQY
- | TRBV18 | ASSPMGTGALSDGYT
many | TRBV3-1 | ASSQGDSPLH